The clone carrying this T cell receptor (beta chain) was seen a single time. Its antigen remains unidentified. Primers used in a second PCR of roughly 7 to 12 cycles were a sample-barcoded 5' primer and a J-beta primer mix. TCRdb itself ran the 5' RACE reads through MiXCR, one entry per CDR3 protein. This table holds about 1.4 million distinct CDR3 sequences, around 59% found once. Deletions cut 2 bases from V and 3 bases from J, with 15 bases between. Germline-derived CDR1 and CDR2 are MGHDK and SYGVNS. The CDR3 consists of 16 residues. Peripheral blood from each donor was collected in a volume of approximately 10 milliliters. This sample is part of a study of blood T cells in healthy people across ages. Whole-study findings and limits: Naive T cell percentage showed a strong correlation with TCR beta diversity.

The J gene is TRBJ2-3, the V gene TRBV25-1; the D call may be TRBD1 or TRBD2 (5 bases each). Sample: blood. This TCR came from a man between 18 and 35 years old in good health. Here the CDR3 reads CASSESIPEGTDTQYF. The CDR3 DNA follows: TGTGCCAGCAGTGAAAGCATACCCGAGGGGACAGATACGCAGTATTTT.